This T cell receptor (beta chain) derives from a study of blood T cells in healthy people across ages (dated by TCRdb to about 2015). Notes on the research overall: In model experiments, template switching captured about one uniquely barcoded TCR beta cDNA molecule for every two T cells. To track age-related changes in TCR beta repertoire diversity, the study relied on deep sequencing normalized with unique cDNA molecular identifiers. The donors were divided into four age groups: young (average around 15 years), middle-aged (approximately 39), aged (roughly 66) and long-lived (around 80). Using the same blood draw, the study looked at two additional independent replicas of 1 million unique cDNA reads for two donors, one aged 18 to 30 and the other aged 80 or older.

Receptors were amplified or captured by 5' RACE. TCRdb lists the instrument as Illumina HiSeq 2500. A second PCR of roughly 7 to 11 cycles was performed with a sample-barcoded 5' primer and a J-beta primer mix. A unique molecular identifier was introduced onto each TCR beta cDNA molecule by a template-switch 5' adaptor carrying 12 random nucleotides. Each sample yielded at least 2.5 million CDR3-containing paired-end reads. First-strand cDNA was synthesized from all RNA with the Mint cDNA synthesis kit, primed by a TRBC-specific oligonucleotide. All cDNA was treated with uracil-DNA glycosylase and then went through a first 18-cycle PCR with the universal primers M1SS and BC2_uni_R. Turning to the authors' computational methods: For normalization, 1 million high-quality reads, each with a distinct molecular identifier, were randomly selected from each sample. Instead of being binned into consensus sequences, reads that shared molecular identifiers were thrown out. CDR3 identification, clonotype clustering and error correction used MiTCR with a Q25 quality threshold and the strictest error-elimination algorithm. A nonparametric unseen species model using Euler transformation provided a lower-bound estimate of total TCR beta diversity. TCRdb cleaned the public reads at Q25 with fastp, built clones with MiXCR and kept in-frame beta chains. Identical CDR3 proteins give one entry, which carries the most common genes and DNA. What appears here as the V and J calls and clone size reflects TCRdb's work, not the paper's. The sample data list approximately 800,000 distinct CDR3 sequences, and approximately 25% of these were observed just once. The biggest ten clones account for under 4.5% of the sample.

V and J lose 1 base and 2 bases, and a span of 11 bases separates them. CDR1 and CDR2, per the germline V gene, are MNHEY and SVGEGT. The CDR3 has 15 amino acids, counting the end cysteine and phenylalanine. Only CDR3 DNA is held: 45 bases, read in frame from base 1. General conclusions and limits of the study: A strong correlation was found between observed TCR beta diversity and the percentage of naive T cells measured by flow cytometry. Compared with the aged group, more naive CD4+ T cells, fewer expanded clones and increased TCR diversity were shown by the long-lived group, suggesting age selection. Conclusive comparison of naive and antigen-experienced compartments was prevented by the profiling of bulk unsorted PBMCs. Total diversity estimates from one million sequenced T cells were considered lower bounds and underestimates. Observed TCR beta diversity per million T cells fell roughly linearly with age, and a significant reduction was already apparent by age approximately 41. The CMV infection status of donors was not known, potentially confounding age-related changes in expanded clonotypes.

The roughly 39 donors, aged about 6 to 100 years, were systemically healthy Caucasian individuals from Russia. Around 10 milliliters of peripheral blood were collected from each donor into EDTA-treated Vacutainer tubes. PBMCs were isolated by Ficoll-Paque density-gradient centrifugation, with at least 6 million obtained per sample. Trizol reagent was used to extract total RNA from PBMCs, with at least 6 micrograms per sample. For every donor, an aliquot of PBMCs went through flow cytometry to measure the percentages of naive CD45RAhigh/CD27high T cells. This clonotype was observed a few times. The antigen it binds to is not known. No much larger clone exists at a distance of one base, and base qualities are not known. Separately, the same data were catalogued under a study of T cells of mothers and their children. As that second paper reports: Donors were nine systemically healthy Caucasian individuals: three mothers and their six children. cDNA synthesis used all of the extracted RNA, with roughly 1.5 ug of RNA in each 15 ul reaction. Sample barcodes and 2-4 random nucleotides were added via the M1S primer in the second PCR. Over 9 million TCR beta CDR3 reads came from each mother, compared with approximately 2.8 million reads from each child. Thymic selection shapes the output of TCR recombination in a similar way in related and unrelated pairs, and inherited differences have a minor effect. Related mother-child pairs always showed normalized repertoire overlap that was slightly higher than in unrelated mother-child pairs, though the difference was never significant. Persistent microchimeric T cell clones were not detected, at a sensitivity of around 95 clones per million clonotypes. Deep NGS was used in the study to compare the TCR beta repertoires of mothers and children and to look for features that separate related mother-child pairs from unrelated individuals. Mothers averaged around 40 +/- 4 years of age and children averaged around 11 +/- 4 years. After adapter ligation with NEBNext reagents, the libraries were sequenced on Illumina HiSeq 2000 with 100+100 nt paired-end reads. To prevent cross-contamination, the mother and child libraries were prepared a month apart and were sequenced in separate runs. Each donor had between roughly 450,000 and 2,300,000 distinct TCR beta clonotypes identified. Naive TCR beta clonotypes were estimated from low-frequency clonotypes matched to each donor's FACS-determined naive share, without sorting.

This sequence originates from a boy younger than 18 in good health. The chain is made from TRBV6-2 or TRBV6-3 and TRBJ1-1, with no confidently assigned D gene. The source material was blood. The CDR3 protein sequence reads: CASSYFSTTNTEAFF. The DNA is TGTGCCAGCAGTTACTTCTCTACAACAAACACTGAAGCTTTCTTT.